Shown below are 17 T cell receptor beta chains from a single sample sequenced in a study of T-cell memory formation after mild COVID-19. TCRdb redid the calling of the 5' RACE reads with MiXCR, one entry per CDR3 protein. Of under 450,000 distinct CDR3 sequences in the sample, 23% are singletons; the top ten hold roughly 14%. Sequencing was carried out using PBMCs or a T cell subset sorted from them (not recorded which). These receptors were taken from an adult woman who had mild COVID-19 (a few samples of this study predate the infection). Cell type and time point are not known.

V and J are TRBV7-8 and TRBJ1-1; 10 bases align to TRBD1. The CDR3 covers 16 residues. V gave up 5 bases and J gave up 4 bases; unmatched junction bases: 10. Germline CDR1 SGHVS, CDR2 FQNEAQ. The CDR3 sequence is CASSPDPDRGTTEAFF. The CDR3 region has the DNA TGTGCCAGCAGCCCAGACCCGGACAGGGGGACCACTGAAGCTTTCTTT.

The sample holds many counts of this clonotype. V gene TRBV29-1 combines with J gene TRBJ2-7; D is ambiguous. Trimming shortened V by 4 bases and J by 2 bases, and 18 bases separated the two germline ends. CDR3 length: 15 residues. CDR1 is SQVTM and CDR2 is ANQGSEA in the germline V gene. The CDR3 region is CSVGSLGQRAYEQYF. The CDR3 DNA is TGCAGCGTTGGGAGCCTGGGCCAGAGAGCCTACGAGCAGTACTTC.

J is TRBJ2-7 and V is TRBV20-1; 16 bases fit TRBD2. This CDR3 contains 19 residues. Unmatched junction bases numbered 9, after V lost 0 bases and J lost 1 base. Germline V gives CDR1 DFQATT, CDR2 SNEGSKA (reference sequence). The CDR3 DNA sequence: TGCAGTGCTAGAGATCCGGGACTAGCGGGAGGGCCTCGGTCCTACGAGCAGTACTTC. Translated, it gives CSARDPGLAGGPRSYEQYF.

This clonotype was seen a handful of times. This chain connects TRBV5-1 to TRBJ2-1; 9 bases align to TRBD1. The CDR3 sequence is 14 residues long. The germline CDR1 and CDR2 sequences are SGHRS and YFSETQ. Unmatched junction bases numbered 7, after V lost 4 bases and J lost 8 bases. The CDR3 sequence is CASSNRDRADEQFF. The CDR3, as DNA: TGCGCCAGCAGCAACCGGGACAGGGCCGATGAGCAGTTCTTC.

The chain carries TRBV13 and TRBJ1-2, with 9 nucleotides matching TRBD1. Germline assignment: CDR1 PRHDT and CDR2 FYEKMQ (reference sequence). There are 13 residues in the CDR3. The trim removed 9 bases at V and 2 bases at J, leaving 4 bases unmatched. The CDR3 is CASLDRGNYGYTF. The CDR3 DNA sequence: TGTGCCAGTTTAGACAGGGGGAACTATGGCTACACCTTC.

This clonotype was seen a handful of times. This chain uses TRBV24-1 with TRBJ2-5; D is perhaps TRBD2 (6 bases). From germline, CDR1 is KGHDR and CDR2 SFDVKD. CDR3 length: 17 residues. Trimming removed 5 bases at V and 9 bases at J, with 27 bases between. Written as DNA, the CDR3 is TGTGCCACCAGTGTAGGTCCGGAAGGCGGGACCCGAGGGGCCCAGTACTTC. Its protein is CATSVGPEGGTRGAQYF.

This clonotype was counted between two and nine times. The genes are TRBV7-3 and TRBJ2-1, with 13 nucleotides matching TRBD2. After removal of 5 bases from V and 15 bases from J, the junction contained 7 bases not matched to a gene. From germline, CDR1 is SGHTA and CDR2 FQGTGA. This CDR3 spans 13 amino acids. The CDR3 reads CASSVGLAGRRFF. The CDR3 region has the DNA TGTGCCAGCAGCGTGGGACTAGCGGGACGAAGGTTCTTC.

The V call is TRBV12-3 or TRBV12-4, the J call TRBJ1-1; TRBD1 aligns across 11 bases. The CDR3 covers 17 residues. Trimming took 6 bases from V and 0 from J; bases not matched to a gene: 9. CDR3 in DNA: TGTGCCAGCAGCCCTGGACAGGGGGCTTGGGTGAACACTGAAGCTTTCTTT. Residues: CASSPGQGAWVNTEAFF.

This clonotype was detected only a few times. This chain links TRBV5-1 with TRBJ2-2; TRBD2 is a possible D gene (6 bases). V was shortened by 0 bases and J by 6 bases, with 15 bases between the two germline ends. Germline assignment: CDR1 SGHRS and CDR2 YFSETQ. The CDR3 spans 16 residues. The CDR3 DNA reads TGCGCCAGCAGCTTGGTTGCGGGGCCTAGCTCCGGGGAGCTGTTTTTT. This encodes CASSLVAGPSSGELFF.

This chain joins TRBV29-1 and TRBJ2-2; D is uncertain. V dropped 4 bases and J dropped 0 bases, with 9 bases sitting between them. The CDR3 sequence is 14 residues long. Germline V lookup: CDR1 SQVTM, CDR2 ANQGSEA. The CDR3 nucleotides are TGCAGCGTTGTTTTTGGTACGAACACCGGGGAGCTGTTTTTT. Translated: CSVVFGTNTGELFF.

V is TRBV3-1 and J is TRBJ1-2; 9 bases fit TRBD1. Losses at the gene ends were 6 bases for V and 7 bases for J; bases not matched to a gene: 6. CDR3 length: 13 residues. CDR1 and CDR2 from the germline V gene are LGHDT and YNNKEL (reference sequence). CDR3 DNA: TGTGCCAGCAGAGACCGGGACAGGGCTGGCTACACCTTC. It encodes CASRDRDRAGYTF. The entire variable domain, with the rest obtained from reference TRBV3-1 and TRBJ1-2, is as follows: DTAVSQTPKYLVTQMGNDKSIKCEQNLGHDTMYWYKQDSKKFLKIMFSYNNKELIINETVPNRFSPKSPDKAHLNLHINSLELGDSAVYFCASRDRDRAGYTFGSGTRLTVV.

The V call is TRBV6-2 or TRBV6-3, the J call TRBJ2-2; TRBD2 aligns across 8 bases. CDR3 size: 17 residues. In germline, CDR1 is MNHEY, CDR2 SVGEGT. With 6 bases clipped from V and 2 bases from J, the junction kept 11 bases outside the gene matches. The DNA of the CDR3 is TGTGCCAGCAGGGCAAATTCCGGGACTAGAAACACCGGGGAGCTGTTTTTT. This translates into CASRANSGTRNTGELFF.

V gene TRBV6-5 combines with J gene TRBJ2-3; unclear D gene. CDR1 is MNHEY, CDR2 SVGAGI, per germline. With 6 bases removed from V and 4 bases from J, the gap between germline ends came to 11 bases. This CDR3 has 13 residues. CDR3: CASRAGWADTQYF. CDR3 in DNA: TGTGCCAGCAGGGCCGGATGGGCAGATACGCAGTATTTT.

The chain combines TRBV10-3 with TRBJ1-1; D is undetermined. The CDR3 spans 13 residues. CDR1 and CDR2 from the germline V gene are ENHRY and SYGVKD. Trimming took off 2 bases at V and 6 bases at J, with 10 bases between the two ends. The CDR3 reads CAISEVLSPEAFF. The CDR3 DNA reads TGTGCCATCAGTGAGGTCTTGTCCCCTGAAGCTTTCTTT.

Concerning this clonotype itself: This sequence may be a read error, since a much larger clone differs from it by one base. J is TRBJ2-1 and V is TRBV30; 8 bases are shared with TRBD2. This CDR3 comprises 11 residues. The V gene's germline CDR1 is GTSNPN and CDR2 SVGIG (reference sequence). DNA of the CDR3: TGTGTCTGGAGTGCCGCGGGGGGGCAGTTCTTC. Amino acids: CVWSAAGGQFF.

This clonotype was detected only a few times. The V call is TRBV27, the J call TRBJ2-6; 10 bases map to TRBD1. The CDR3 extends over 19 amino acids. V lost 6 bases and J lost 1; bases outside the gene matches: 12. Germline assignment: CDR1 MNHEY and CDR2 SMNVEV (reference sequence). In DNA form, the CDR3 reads TGTGCCAGCAGCCCCCTCCCCCGGACAGGGGGATCTGGGGCCAACGTCCTGACTTTC. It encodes CASSPLPRTGGSGANVLTF. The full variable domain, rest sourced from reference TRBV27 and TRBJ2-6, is EAQVTQNPRYLITVTGKKLTVTCSQNMNHEYMSWYRQDPGLGLRQIYYSMNVEVTDKGDVPEGYKVSRKEKRNFPLILESPSPNQTSLYFCASSPLPRTGGSGANVLTFGAGSRLTVL.

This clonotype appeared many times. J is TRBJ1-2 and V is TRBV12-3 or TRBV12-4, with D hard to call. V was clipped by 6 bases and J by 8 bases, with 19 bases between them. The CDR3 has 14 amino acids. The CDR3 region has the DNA TGTGCCAGCAGCAACAGACCCGGCCTGGGGGGCTACACCTTC. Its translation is CASSNRPGLGGYTF.